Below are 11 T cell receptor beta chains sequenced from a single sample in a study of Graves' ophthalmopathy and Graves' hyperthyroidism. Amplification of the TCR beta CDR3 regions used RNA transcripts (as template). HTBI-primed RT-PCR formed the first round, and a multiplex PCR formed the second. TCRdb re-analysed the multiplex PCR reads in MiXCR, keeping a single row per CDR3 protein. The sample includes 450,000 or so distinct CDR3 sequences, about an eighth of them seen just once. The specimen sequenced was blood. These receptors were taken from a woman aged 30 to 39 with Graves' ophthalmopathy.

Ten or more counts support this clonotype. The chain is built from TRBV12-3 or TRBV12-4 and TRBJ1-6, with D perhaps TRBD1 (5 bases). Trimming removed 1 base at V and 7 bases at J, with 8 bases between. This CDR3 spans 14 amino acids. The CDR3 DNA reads TGTGCCAGCAGTTTAGAGGGGCCAAATTCACCCCTCCACTTT. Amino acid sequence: CASSLEGPNSPLHF.

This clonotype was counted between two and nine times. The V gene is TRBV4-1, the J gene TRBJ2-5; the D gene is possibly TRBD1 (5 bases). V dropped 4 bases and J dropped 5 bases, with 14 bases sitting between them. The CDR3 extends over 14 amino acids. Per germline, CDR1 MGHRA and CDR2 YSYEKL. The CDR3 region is CASSLGVMKETQYF. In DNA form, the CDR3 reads TGCGCCAGCAGCCTAGGGGTAATGAAGGAGACCCAGTACTTC.

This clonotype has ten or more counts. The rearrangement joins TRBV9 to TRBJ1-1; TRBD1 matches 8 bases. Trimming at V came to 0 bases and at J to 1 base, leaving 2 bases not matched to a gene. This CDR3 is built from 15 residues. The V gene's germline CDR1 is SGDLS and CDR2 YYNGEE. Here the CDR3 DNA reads TGTGCCAGCAGCGTAGTTGGGACAGGGAACACTGAAGCTTTCTTT. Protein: CASSVVGTGNTEAFF.

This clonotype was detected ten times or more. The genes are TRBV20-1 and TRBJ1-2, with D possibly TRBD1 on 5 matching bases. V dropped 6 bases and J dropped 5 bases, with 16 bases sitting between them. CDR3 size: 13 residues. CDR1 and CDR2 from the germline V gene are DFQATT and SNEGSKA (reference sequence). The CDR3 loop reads CSAAGDGIYGYTF. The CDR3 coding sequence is TGCAGTGCCGCGGGGGATGGGATTTATGGCTACACCTTC.

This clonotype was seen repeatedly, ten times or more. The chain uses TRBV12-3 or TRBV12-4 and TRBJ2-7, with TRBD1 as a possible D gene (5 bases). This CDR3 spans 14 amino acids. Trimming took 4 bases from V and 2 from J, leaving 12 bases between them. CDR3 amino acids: CASSSDSSPYEQYF. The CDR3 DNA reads TGTGCCAGCAGTTCCGACAGCAGCCCCTACGAGCAGTACTTC.

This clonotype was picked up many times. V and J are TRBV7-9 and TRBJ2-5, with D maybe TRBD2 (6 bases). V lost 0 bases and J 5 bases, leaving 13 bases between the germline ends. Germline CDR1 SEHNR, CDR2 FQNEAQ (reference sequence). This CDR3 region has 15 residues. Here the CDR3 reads CASSLAGGFGETQYF. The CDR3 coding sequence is TGTGCCAGCAGCTTAGCGGGGGGATTCGGGGAGACCCAGTACTTC.

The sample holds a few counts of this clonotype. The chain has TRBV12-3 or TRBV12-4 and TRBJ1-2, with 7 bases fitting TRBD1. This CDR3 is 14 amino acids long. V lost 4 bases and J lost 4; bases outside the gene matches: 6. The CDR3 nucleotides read TGTGCCAGCAGTTATTTGGGGACAGCCTATGGCTACACCTTC. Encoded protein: CASSYLGTAYGYTF.

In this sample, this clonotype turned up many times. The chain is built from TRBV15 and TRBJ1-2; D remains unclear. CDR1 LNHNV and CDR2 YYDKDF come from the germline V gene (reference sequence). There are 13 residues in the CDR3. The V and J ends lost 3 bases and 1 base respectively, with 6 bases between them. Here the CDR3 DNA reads TGTGCCACCAGCAGTAGCAGTAACTATGGCTACACCTTC. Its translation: CATSSSSNYGYTF.

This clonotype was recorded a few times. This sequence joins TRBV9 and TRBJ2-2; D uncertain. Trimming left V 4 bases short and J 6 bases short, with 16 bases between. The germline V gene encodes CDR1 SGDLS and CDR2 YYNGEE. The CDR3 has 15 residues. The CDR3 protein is CASSPGGPLAGELFF. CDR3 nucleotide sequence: TGTGCCAGCAGCCCCGGTGGACCCTTGGCCGGGGAGCTGTTTTTT.

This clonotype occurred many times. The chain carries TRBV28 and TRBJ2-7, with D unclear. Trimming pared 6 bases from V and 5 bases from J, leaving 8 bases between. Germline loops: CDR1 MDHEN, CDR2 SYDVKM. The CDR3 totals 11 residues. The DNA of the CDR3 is TGTGCCAGCAGCCGTCAGCACGAGCAGTACTTC. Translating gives CASSRQHEQYF.

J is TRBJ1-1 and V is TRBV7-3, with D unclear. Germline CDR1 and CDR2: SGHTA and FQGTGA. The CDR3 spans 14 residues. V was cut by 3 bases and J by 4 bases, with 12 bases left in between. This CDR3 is CASSFGRDGTEAFF. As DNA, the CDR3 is TGTGCCAGCAGCTTCGGAAGAGATGGCACTGAAGCTTTCTTT.